This is a list of T cell receptor beta chains from one sample in a study of T-cell reconstitution after alpha-beta-depleted transplantation in children. TCRdb fed the PCR reads into MiXCR, producing one record per CDR3 protein. The sample records 400,000 to 500,000 distinct CDR3 sequences, roughly a tenth being singletons. This specimen consisted of PBMCs from the stem cell graft donor, obtained from the stem cell graft. These receptor sequences come from a human donor who donated a stem cell graft to a child with acute myeloid leukemia. Each CDR3 is given with its conserved first and last residue. The D gene is left open where the match is weak. Size tells how often a clone was seen (once, few, many) or the class of an expanded clone, and some rows leave it out.

j_call | v_call | d_call | clone_size | cdr3_nt | cdr3_aa
TRBJ2-4 | TRBV5-1 | - | few | TGCGCCAGCAGCTTAGGACAGCCCTCGGACATTCAGTACTTC | CASSLGQPSDIQYF
TRBJ1-1 | TRBV5-1 | - | - | TGCGCCAGCAGCTTAATGGACCCCTGGAGGGATACTGGCACTGAAGCTTTCTTT | CASSLMDPWRDTGTEAFF
TRBJ2-5 | TRBV29-1 | TRBD1 | few | TGCAGCGTAGATCGGACAGGCGTGGAGACCCAGTACTTC | CSVDRTGVETQYF
TRBJ1-5 | TRBV29-1 | - | many | TGCAGCGTTAGGGGGGGCACTGATCAGCCCCAGCATTTT | CSVRGGTDQPQHF
TRBJ2-1 | TRBV20-1 | TRBD1 | many | TGCAGTGCTAGGACAGGGAGCTCCTACAATGAGCAGTTCTTC | CSARTGSSYNEQFF
TRBJ1-1 | TRBV2 | - | - | TGTGCCAGCAGTGGCACAAGAAACACTGAAGCTTTCTTT | CASSGTRNTEAFF
TRBJ2-2 | TRBV9 | - | - | TGTGCCAGCAGCGTAACTCCCCACGGCACCGGGGAGCTGTTTTTT | CASSVTPHGTGELFF
TRBJ2-5 | TRBV12-3/TRBV12-4 | - | - | TGTGCCAGCAGTTTAATGCGGGGGCTCCAAGAGACCCAGTACTTC | CASSLMRGLQETQYF
TRBJ2-1 | TRBV29-1 | TRBD2 | few | TGCAGCGTTGATGGTCGGGAGGGATCAAGCTCCTACAATGAGCAGTTCTTC | CSVDGREGSSSYNEQFF
TRBJ1-2 | TRBV5-1 | - | few | TGCGCCAGCAGCCCGACGCCGGGACAAGGCAACTATGGCTACACCTTC | CASSPTPGQGNYGYTF
TRBJ2-5 | TRBV11-1 | - | - | TGTGCCAGCAAAGAAGGGACGGCCTTGAGGGCCCAGTACTTC | CASKEGTALRAQYF
TRBJ2-7 | TRBV29-1 | TRBD2 | many | TGCAGCGTTGAAGATGACCGGGAGGGCCACTACGAGCAGTACTTC | CSVEDDREGHYEQYF
TRBJ2-1 | TRBV9 | - | few | TGTGCCAGCAGCGTAGCCCCAGGGCAAGTAAATGAGCAGTTCTTC | CASSVAPGQVNEQFF
TRBJ2-5 | TRBV20-1 | - | many | TGCAGTGCTAGAGAAATAGGCGGGGCCCAAGAGACCCAGTACTTC | CSAREIGGAQETQYF
TRBJ2-5 | TRBV4-1 | - | few | TGCGCCAGCAGCCAAGATTTGGGTCCGGAGACCCAGTACTTC | CASSQDLGPETQYF
TRBJ2-1 | TRBV29-1 | - | once | TGCAGCGTTGATGTAGCGGAGACCTACAATGAGCAGTTCTTC | CSVDVAETYNEQFF
TRBJ2-3 | TRBV5-4 | - | - | TGTGCCAGCAGCCCGGGACCCCCAGATACGCAGTATTTT | CASSPGPPDTQYF
TRBJ1-2 | TRBV6-1 | - | - | TGTGCCAGCAGTGAGGACGGGGGAGCGGATGGCTACACCTTC | CASSEDGGADGYTF
TRBJ2-6 | TRBV5-1 | - | - | TGCGCCAGCAGCACGACAGCGGCTGGGGCCAACGTCCTGACTTTC | CASSTTAAGANVLTF
TRBJ2-1 | TRBV12-3/TRBV12-4 | - | - | TGTGCCAGCAGTGACACCGGGACGTCCCTCTACAATGAGCAGTTCTTC | CASSDTGTSLYNEQFF
TRBJ1-2 | TRBV10-3 | TRBD1 | - | TGTGCCATCCAGTCAGGGGGCATCGGCTATGGCTACACCTTC | CAIQSGGIGYGYTF
TRBJ2-5 | TRBV6-1 | TRBD1 | - | TGTGCCACCTCCGGGACAGGGGGCGAGACCCAGTACTTC | CATSGTGGETQYF
TRBJ1-4 | TRBV5-1 | TRBD1 | many | TGCGCCAGCAGCAGGGGACAGGGGGTTGAAAAACTGTTTTTT | CASSRGQGVEKLFF
TRBJ2-3 | TRBV15 | - | few | TGTGCCACCAGGCGCGGGGACGCGACAGATACGCAGTATTTT | CATRRGDATDTQYF
TRBJ1-4 | TRBV29-1 | TRBD1 | many | TGCAGCGTGCCGGGGGACAGGTCAACTAATGAAAAACTGTTTTTT | CSVPGDRSTNEKLFF
TRBJ1-2 | TRBV20-1 | - | few | TGCAGTGCTAGAGATCTAAGCGGAACCAACATCTATGGCTACACCTTC | CSARDLSGTNIYGYTF
TRBJ2-3 | TRBV7-8 | - | - | TGTGCCAGCACCCCCCGGGCGGCGGCGGATACGCAGTATTTT | CASTPRAAADTQYF
TRBJ2-7 | TRBV7-9 | - | few | TGTGCCAGCAGCTTACAGGGCGGGGAGCAGTACTTC | CASSLQGGEQYF
TRBJ2-1 | TRBV24-1 | - | few | TGTGCCACCAGTGAGTACAATGAGCAGTTCTTC | CATSEYNEQFF
TRBJ2-1 | TRBV20-1 | - | many | TGCAGTTCTGCCAGGGATAAGTACAATGAGCAGTTCTTC | CSSARDKYNEQFF
TRBJ2-1 | TRBV12-3/TRBV12-4 | TRBD2 | - | TGTGCCAGCAGTAGAGTAGCGGGAGTTTTTAATGAGCAGTTCTTC | CASSRVAGVFNEQFF
TRBJ2-1 | TRBV29-1 | TRBD2 | few | TGCAGCGTTGAAGGACTAGCGGGAGGGCCGAACATTAACTACAATGAGCAGTTCTTC | CSVEGLAGGPNINYNEQFF
TRBJ2-7 | TRBV6-1 | TRBD2 | few | TGTGCCGGCGGGTGGTCTAGCGGGAGATTGGACGAGCAGTACTTC | CAGGWSSGRLDEQYF
TRBJ2-7 | TRBV20-1 | - | many | TGCAGTGCTACAGCCCCTTCCTACGAGCAGTACTTC | CSATAPSYEQYF
TRBJ1-5 | TRBV25-1 | - | many | TGTGCCAGCACAAAATCGGACAGCTTCAATCAGCCCCAGCATTTT | CASTKSDSFNQPQHF
TRBJ2-5 | TRBV12-3/TRBV12-4 | - | - | TGTGCCAGCAGTATGCCCCAGGGGGGCAAAAAGACCCAGTACTTC | CASSMPQGGKKTQYF
TRBJ2-3 | TRBV6-4 | - | - | TGTGCCCGCATCCCAGATACGCAGTATTTT | CARIPDTQYF
TRBJ2-7 | TRBV4-1 | - | - | TGCGCCAGCAGCCCCACGGAGAGGGCCCCCTCCTACGAGCAGTACTTC | CASSPTERAPSYEQYF
TRBJ1-3 | TRBV4-3 | TRBD1 | - | TGCGCCAGCAGCCACGCTTGGACAGGGGATGGAAACACCATATATTTT | CASSHAWTGDGNTIYF
TRBJ2-7 | TRBV28 | - | many | TGTGCCAGCCAGGGGGGAGTCGAGCAGTACTTC | CASQGGVEQYF
TRBJ2-7 | TRBV12-3/TRBV12-4 | TRBD2 | many | TGTGCCAGCAGTTTAGGGGCGGGAGGGTACGTATACGAGCAGTACTTC | CASSLGAGGYVYEQYF
TRBJ1-5 | TRBV6-2/TRBV6-3 | - | - | TGTGCCAGCAGCAACCCGACCTCGTGGAGCAATCAGCCCCAGCATTTT | CASSNPTSWSNQPQHF
TRBJ2-1 | TRBV5-8 | - | few | TGTGCCAGCAGCTTGGCCCTGATTGTTGCCTACAATGAGCAGTTCTTC | CASSLALIVAYNEQFF
TRBJ2-3 | TRBV29-1 | TRBD2 | few | TGCAGCGTTGAAGTGCTACTAGCGGGGGGGCGTGACACAGATACGCAGTATTTT | CSVEVLLAGGRDTDTQYF
TRBJ2-1 | TRBV7-2 | - | few | TGTGCCAGCAGCTTAGTAAGGCCCAATGAGCAGTTCTTC | CASSLVRPNEQFF
TRBJ2-1 | TRBV11-2 | - | - | TGTGCCAGCAGCTCCCCGGGCCTTGAGCAGTTCTTC | CASSSPGLEQFF
TRBJ2-1 | TRBV5-5 | TRBD2 | - | TGTGCCAGCACCCCTTCCCCACTAGCGGGGGTGTACAATGAGCAGTTCTTC | CASTPSPLAGVYNEQFF
TRBJ1-3 | TRBV11-1 | TRBD1 | - | TGTGCCAGCAGCCTCGCGGGACAGGGGCAACGAAACACCATATATTTT | CASSLAGQGQRNTIYF
TRBJ2-3 | TRBV3-1 | - | - | TGTGCCAGCAGCCAAACCTCCTTACATACGCAGTATTTT | CASSQTSLHTQYF